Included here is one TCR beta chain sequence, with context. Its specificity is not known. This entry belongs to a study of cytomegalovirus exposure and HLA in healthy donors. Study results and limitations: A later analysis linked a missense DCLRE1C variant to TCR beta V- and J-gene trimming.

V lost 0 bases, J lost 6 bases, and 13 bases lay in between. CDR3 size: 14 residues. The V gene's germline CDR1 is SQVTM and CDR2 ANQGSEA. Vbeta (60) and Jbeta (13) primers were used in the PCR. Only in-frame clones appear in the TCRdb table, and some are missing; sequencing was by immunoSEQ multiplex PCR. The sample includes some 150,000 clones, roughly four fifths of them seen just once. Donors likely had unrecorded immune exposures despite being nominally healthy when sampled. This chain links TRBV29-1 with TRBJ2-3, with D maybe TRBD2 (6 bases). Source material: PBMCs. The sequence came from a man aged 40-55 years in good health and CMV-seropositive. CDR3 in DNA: TGCAGCGTTGAAGATTTGAAGGGGAGGGATACGCAGTATTTT. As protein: CSVEDLKGRDTQYF.